The 22 T cell receptor beta chains below were found in one sample sequenced in a study of blood T cell repertoires in COVID-19. The method was immunoSEQ multiplex PCR; TCRdb's version includes in-frame clones alone and lacks a portion of them. The sample lists hundreds of thousands of clones; around 92% were seen once. Sequencing input: PBMCs or T cells enriched from blood (not recorded which). These receptors originate from a woman in her 30s who had recovered from COVID-19.

V and J are TRBV10-3 and TRBJ2-5; D ambiguous. The V gene lost 4 bases and the J gene lost 3 bases, with 15 bases spanning the gap. The CDR3 consists of 15 residues. The V gene's germline CDR1 is ENHRY and CDR2 SYGVKD. The CDR3 reads CAISAGASEKETQYF. The CDR3 coding sequence is TGTGCCATCAGTGCTGGCGCGAGCGAAAAAGAGACCCAGTACTTC.

The chain carries TRBV25-1 and TRBJ2-3, with D possibly TRBD2 on 6 matching bases. CDR3 length: 14 amino acids. The V gene lost 8 bases and the J gene lost 0 bases, with 12 bases spanning the gap. Germline-derived CDR1 and CDR2 are MGHDK and SYGVNS. Here the CDR3 reads CASASGSSTDTQYF. The CDR3 coding sequence is TGTGCCAGCGCCAGCGGGTCTAGCACAGATACGCAGTATTTT.

The chain uses TRBV7-6 and TRBJ2-2; 8 bases agree with TRBD2. After removal of 4 bases from V and 3 bases from J, the junction contained 7 bases not matched to a gene. The CDR3 totals 16 residues. CDR1 SGHVS and CDR2 FNYEAQ come from the germline V gene. CDR3 loop: CASSSTGGSDTGELFF. The CDR3 nucleotides read TGTGCCAGCAGCTCGACGGGAGGGAGCGACACCGGGGAGCTGTTTTTT.

In its sample, this clone was seen once. The chain's CDR3 is CASSSTGNTEAFF. The CDR3, as DNA: TGCGCCAGCAGCTCGACAGGGAACACTGAAGCTTTCTTT. This chain links TRBV5-1 with TRBJ1-1; a weak D match, TRBD1 (6 bases). Germline CDR1 SGHRS, CDR2 YFSETQ. The CDR3 length is 13 residues. Trimming cost V 3 bases and J 1 base, with 7 bases left between them.

This rearrangement joins TRBV7-3 to TRBJ1-1; D possibly corresponds to TRBD1 (5 bases). The germline gives CDR1 SGHTA, CDR2 FQGTGA. V lost 5 bases and J 4 bases, leaving 14 bases between the germline ends. The length of the CDR3 is 14 residues. The CDR3 coding sequence is TGTGCCAGCAGCCAAACCGGGGGATCCACTGAAGCTTTCTTT. Amino acid sequence: CASSQTGGSTEAFF.

A few counts support this clone. As DNA, the CDR3 is TGTGCCAGCAGCATCGGGAGCTATGGCTACACCTTC. This encodes CASSIGSYGYTF. This rearrangement joins TRBV7-2 to TRBJ1-2; no reliable D call. CDR1 is SGHTA and CDR2 is FQGNSA in the germline V gene. Trimming took off 5 bases at V and 4 bases at J, with 8 bases between the two ends. The length of the CDR3 is 12 residues.

This chain uses TRBV2 with TRBJ1-5; the match to TRBD1 covers 7 bases. V trimming: 4 bases; J trimming: 4 bases; junction bases outside the gene matches: 7. There are 15 residues in the CDR3. Germline V gives CDR1 SNHLY, CDR2 FYNNEI. CDR3 nucleotides: TGTGCCAGCAGTGGACAGGGACTAGGGAATCAGCCCCAGCATTTT. This codes for CASSGQGLGNQPQHF.

The chain is built from TRBV29-1 and TRBJ1-1; D might be TRBD1 (5 bases). Per the germline V gene, CDR1 is SQVTM and CDR2 is ANQGSEA. V lost 3 bases and J lost 4, with 12 bases in between. The CDR3 has 13 residues. CDR3 residues: CSVDRREGTEAFF. Written as DNA, the CDR3 is TGCAGCGTTGATCGCAGGGAGGGCACTGAAGCTTTCTTT.

V and J are TRBV28 and TRBJ2-2; a possible D gene is TRBD1 (6 bases). CDR3 length equals 14 residues. Germline V gives CDR1 MDHEN, CDR2 SYDVKM. V lost 2 bases, J lost 3 bases, and 7 bases lay in between. The CDR3 is CASSLEGDTGELFF. The CDR3 nucleotides read TGTGCCAGCAGTTTAGAGGGGGACACCGGGGAGCTGTTTTTT.

A few counts support this clone. This sequence joins TRBV3-1 (or the pseudogene TRBV3-2) and TRBJ1-4; perhaps TRBD1 as D (5 bases). V dropped 4 bases and J dropped 3 bases, with 15 bases sitting between them. Germline V gene sequence: CDR1 LGHDT, CDR2 YNNKEL (reference sequence). There are 16 residues in the CDR3. This CDR3 reads CASSRDLTGANEKLFF. The CDR3 region has the DNA TGTGCCAGCAGCCGGGATCTAACGGGGGCTAATGAAAAACTGTTTTTT.

The chain has TRBV7-2 and TRBJ1-2; D is uncertain. V was shortened by 1 base and J by 0 bases, with 12 bases between the two germline ends. This CDR3 is 16 amino acids long. Germline CDR1 is SGHTA and CDR2 is FQGNSA. This CDR3 reads CASSLVAGITNYGYTF. Here the CDR3 DNA reads TGTGCCAGCAGCTTAGTAGCGGGAATAACTAACTATGGCTACACCTTC.

The rearrangement links TRBV27 to TRBJ1-1, with a tentative D call TRBD1 (6 bases). Germline V gene lookup returns CDR1 MNHEY and CDR2 SMNVEV (reference sequence). This CDR3 is built from 14 residues. V was cut by 3 bases and J by 6 bases, with 14 bases left in between. The CDR3 nucleotides read TGTGCCAGCAGTTTTAACAGGGAGGGACCTGAAGCTTTCTTT. Protein product: CASSFNREGPEAFF.

This clone was seen once. The V and J genes are TRBV11-2 and TRBJ1-2; tentatively, D is TRBD1 (5 bases). CDR1 SGHAT and CDR2 FQNNGV come from the germline V gene. The V end was cut by 4 bases, the J end by 5 bases, with 8 bases between. The CDR3 is made up of 12 amino acids. CDR3 DNA sequence: TGTGCCAGCAGCTCGGGGGGGTATGGCTACACCTTC. Translation: CASSSGGYGYTF.

The V and J genes are TRBV6-6 and TRBJ1-1; the D is unclear. CDR1 and CDR2 (germline): MNHNY, SVGAGI (reference sequence). Trimming left V 5 bases short and J 5 bases short, with 12 bases between. This CDR3 region has 13 residues. The CDR3 protein is CASSPYPGTEAFF. In DNA, the CDR3 is TGTGCCAGCAGTCCCTACCCGGGGACTGAAGCTTTCTTT.

This sequence joins TRBV28 and TRBJ1-3; no definite D call. V dropped 10 bases and J dropped 4 bases, with 14 bases sitting between them. The CDR3 consists of 13 residues. Germline V CDR1 and CDR2: MDHEN, SYDVKM. The CDR3 here is CATNPGGGNTIYF. The CDR3, as DNA: TGTGCCACCAACCCGGGAGGAGGAAACACCATATATTTT.

The rearrangement uses TRBV2 and TRBJ2-1; 9 positions match TRBD2. The V gene end was trimmed by 6 bases and the J gene end by 2 bases; junction bases not matched to a gene: 5. CDR3 length: 15 residues. Germline lookup yields CDR1 SNHLY and CDR2 FYNNEI. The CDR3 here is CASRGTSTAYNEQFF. CDR3 nucleotides: TGTGCCAGCAGGGGGACTAGCACGGCCTACAATGAGCAGTTCTTC.

This clone appeared a single time. This chain joins TRBV5-4 and TRBJ2-7, with TRBD2 identical over 14 bases. The CDR3 has 17 residues. J was trimmed by 2 bases and V by 4 bases; bases with no gene match: 8. Looked up from germline, CDR1 is SGHNT and CDR2 is YYREEE (reference sequence). The CDR3 nucleotides are TGTGCCAGCAGCAGTGGGCCGGGACTAGCGGGGGCCTACGAGCAGTACTTC. The encoded protein is CASSSGPGLAGAYEQYF.

The CDR3 DNA reads as TGCGCCAGCAGCCAAGATGGGGCGGGAGGGTTCTTGTTCTTC. Protein: CASSQDGAGGFLFF. This rearrangement joins TRBV4-3 to TRBJ2-1; TRBD2 aligns across 9 bases. The CDR3 spans 14 residues. CDR1 and CDR2 (germline): LGHNA, YSLEER. Unmatched junction bases numbered 9, after V lost 0 bases and J lost 15 bases.

V gene TRBV11-2 combines with J gene TRBJ2-7; tentative D call: TRBD1 (5 bases). V was cut by 4 bases and J by 3 bases, with 13 bases left in between. CDR1 and CDR2 from the germline V gene are SGHAT and FQNNGV. The length of the CDR3 is 14 residues. DNA of the CDR3: TGTGCCAGCAGCTCCAACCGACAGCACTACGAGCAGTACTTC. This translates into CASSSNRQHYEQYF.

V and J are TRBV5-1 and TRBJ2-7; TRBD2 might be the D (5 bases). V was cut by 1 base and J by 3 bases, with 11 bases left in between. In germline, CDR1 is SGHRS, CDR2 YFSETQ. The CDR3 totals 14 residues. The CDR3 DNA sequence: TGCGCCAGCAGCTTGTTCTCTAGCAACTACGAGCAGTACTTC. It is translated as CASSLFSSNYEQYF.

This chain joins TRBV18 and TRBJ2-5; D is ambiguous. In germline, CDR1 is KGHSH, CDR2 LQKENI. This CDR3 has 14 amino acids. V was pared by 6 bases and J by 3 bases, with 14 bases between. The CDR3, as DNA: TGTGCCAGCTCGCGCCCGATAGAGGAAGAGACCCAGTACTTC. It specifies CASSRPIEEETQYF.

The V gene is TRBV7-2, the J gene TRBJ1-3; D is ambiguous. V was shortened by 4 bases and J by 0 bases, with 10 bases between the two germline ends. The CDR3 has 15 amino acids. CDR1 and CDR2 from the germline V gene are SGHTA and FQGNSA. This chain's CDR3 is CASSSQVLSGNTIYF. CDR3 in DNA: TGTGCCAGCAGCTCCCAGGTTCTCTCTGGAAACACCATATATTTT.